The TCR beta chain described here comes from a study of T cell responses to AZD1222 COVID-19 vaccine. Whole-study results and caveats: Baseline seropositives among AZD1222 recipients totaled only five to seven. Across the whole spike, CD4 TCRs peaked at regions 160-218 and 743-854.

The CDR3 covers 13 residues. Germline CDR1 GTSNPN, CDR2 SVGIG (reference sequence). The V gene lost 2 bases and the J gene lost 7 bases, with 14 bases spanning the gap. As for this clone: Antigen unknown.

Repertoires were generated with immunoSEQ multiplex PCR, while TCRdb's copy carries only in-frame clones and drops some. The table records 170,000 or so clones, 75% to 90% of them present only once. The receptor was isolated from an adult in good health. Sequences were derived from peripheral blood, sampled on day 0 of AZD1222 vaccination. This chain uses TRBV30 with TRBJ1-2; D remains unclear. The CDR3 DNA reads TGTGCCTGGAGTCTACAGCCCTCGGGTGGCTACACCTTC. Protein: CAWSLQPSGGYTF.